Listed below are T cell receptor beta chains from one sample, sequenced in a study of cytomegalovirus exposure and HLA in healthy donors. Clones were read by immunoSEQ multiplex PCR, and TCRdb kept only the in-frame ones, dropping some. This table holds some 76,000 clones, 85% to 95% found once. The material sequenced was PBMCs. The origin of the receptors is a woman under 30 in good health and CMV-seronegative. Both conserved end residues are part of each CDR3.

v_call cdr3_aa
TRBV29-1 CSVASGNIYEQYF
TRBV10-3 CAISGQRNEKLFF
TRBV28 CASSFPWRGTGISPSTDTQYF
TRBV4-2 CASSQAVLGGGETQYF
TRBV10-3 CAISAGTGPLDGYTF
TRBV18 CASSPPDRKETQYF
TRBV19 CASSRGGRSYEQYF
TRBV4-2 CASSQEGRDTGELFF
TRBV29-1 CSVETEPTYEQYF
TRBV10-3 CATSTTSGSLNEQFF
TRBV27 CASGSPGGVDVQETQYF
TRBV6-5 CASSYIGQGVAEQYF
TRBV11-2 CASSILAGEVHEQYF
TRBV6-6 CASSYSRDRGLSGYTF
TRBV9 CASSVANGGGEQYF
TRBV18 CASSPNGGKGGNTIYF
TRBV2 CASSAGTGVANEQFF
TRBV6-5 CAKPLDRNYEQYF
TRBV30 CAWSRHTGSSYNEQFF
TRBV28 CASSFEGPGEPQHF
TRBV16 CASSPGTSGMLDTQYF
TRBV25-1 CASKGLGGNEQFF
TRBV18 CASSPGLGGETQYF
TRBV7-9 CASSFRGSTDTQYF
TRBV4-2 CASSLAWGPRQETQYF
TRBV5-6 CASSWDRPEHGYTF
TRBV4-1 CASSQDMGLGLADTQYF
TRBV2 CASSEAQGSLGTQYF
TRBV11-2 CASSLKWSGLSFPDEQYF
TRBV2 CASRLTSGQYQETQYF
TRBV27 CASSFWTDHVEKLFF
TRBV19 CASSITTSGRSEQYF
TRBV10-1 CASSDGLAPDTQYF
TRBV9 CASSVGLGLAGETQYF
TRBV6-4 CASSDSMGGPTGELFF
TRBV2 CASRATGKETQYF
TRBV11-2 CASSSTSQGRQYF
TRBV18 CASSPWDIPGGNQPQHF
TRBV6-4 CASSEKRGGTDTQYF
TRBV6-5 CASSRSGTGAYEQYF
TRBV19 CASTTGGTEAFF
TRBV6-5 CASRAGKLGNQPQHF
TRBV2 CASTVGGWGTEAFF
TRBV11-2 CASSPRGQGLVSGETQYF
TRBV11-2 CASSQDWGDQFSYEQYF
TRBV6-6 CASAGGLGNEAFF
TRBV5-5 CASSLMDRENQPQHF
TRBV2 CASSESGEKRRVYNEQFF